This T cell receptor beta chain was sequenced for a study of metastatic and nonmetastatic thyroid tumors. This clone was found many times. No patient received treatment before thyroid surgery. The V end was cut by 4 bases, the J end by 5 bases, with 18 bases between. Looked up from germline, CDR1 is SGHTA and CDR2 is FQGNSA. This CDR3 region has 15 residues. TCRdb reprocessed the PCR reads using MiXCR. Among tens of thousands of clones listed, 20% to 25% were seen once. What was sequenced was adjacent normal tissue. The clonotype comes from a female donor with papillary thyroid cancer or a benign thyroid nodule (not recorded which). Some clones in this sample may be carry-over from other donors' samples. The chain links TRBV7-2 to TRBJ2-7, with TRBD2 as a possible D gene (6 bases). CDR3 amino acids: CASSSRRAVLDEQYF. The CDR3 DNA reads as TGTGCCAGCAGCTCTCGGAGGGCCGTATTAGACGAGCAGTACTTC.